This TCR beta chain was documented in a study of CD8 T cells in Susac syndrome. Matched for age and sex, the controls were healthy donors. The CD8+ and CD4+ T cells were negatively isolated, with the TEMRA cells enriched by FACS. Random hexamers served to reverse transcribe about 0.45 to 1 ug RNA. It was immunoSEQ multiplex PCR that amplified TCR beta CDR3 across 54 Vbeta and 13 Jbeta. TCRdb re-analysed the immunoSEQ multiplex PCR reads in MiXCR, keeping a single row per CDR3 protein. Of more than 70,000 distinct CDR3 sequences in the sample, approximately 92% were seen once. The clonotype originates from a human donor in good health. The specimen sequenced was CD8+ T cells from PBMCs.

The CDR3: CSARGVTRQETQYF. Written as DNA, the CDR3 is TGCAGTGCCAGGGGGGTGACTCGCCAAGAGACCCAGTACTTC. V gene TRBV20-1 combines with J gene TRBJ2-5, with D tentatively TRBD1 (7 bases). CDR3 length equals 14 residues. With 6 bases removed from V and 1 base from J, the gap between germline ends came to 15 bases. Germline-derived CDR1 and CDR2 are DFQATT and SNEGSKA (reference sequence).